Listed below are T cell receptor beta chains from one sample, sequenced in a study of cytomegalovirus exposure and HLA in healthy donors. This table comes from immunoSEQ multiplex PCR, and its TCRdb copy is limited to in-frame clones, with some not included. The repertoire includes approximately 190,000 clones, over 65% of them detected once, and roughly 7% sits in the top ten. The sequencing sample was made of PBMCs. The receptor source for this set is a man between 18 and 29 years old in good health and CMV-seropositive. CDR3s include the opening cysteine and the closing phenylalanine or tryptophan. D genes are given only for firm matches. Expanded clones are given a class, and other clones once, few, many or no size at all.

J: TRBJ2-7; V: TRBV6-1; size: -; D: TRBD1; CDR3: CASSGGQGSLYEQYF; DNA: TGTGCCAGCAGTGGGGGACAGGGGAGTCTCTACGAGCAGTACTTC
J: TRBJ1-1; V: TRBV7-6; size: -; D: TRBD1; CDR3: CASSLLTGRGTEAFF; DNA: TGTGCCAGCAGCTTATTGACAGGGAGAGGGACTGAAGCTTTCTTT
J: TRBJ2-1; V: TRBV29-1; size: -; D: -; CDR3: CSVWGDRTYNEQFF; DNA: TGCAGCGTTTGGGGGGACCGGACTTACAATGAGCAGTTCTTC
J: TRBJ2-2; V: TRBV27; size: -; D: -; CDR3: CASRERGGELFF; DNA: TGTGCCAGCAGGGAGAGAGGCGGGGAGCTGTTTTTT
J: TRBJ1-2; V: TRBV9; size: -; D: -; CDR3: CASSASGANYGYTF; DNA: TGTGCCAGCAGCGCCTCGGGGGCTAACTATGGCTACACCTTC
J: TRBJ2-7; V: TRBV7-8; size: -; D: TRBD2; CDR3: CASSPDLTGRATDEQYF; DNA: TGTGCCAGCAGCCCCGATCTGACCGGGAGGGCCACAGACGAGCAGTACTTC
J: TRBJ2-7; V: TRBV28; size: -; D: -; CDR3: CASSSSRYYEQYF; DNA: TGTGCCAGCAGTTCGTCCCGTTATTACGAGCAGTACTTC
J: TRBJ2-3; V: TRBV7-9; size: -; D: -; CDR3: CASSLDLGSHYTDTQYF; DNA: TGTGCCAGCAGCTTAGATCTCGGGAGCCATTACACAGATACGCAGTATTTT
J: TRBJ2-7; V: TRBV15; size: -; D: TRBD2; CDR3: CATSAGLATRSGNF; DNA: TGTGCCACCAGCGCGGGCCTAGCTACAAGGAGCGGGAACTTC
J: TRBJ2-1; V: TRBV5-4; size: -; D: TRBD2; CDR3: CASSFGTSGSSYNEQFF; DNA: TGTGCCAGCAGCTTTGGGACTAGCGGGAGCTCCTACAATGAGCAGTTCTTC
J: TRBJ2-6; V: TRBV4-3; size: -; D: -; CDR3: CASSPGGSGANVLTF; DNA: TGCGCCAGCAGCCCCGGCGGCTCTGGGGCCAACGTCCTGACTTTC
J: TRBJ2-1; V: TRBV27; size: -; D: TRBD1; CDR3: CASSRTLTGARHNEQFF; DNA: TGTGCCAGCAGTCGAACACTAACAGGGGCAAGACACAATGAGCAGTTCTTC
J: TRBJ2-5; V: TRBV18; size: -; D: TRBD2; CDR3: CASSPYLAGEETQYF; DNA: TGTGCCAGCTCACCTTATCTAGCGGGAGAAGAGACCCAGTACTTC
J: TRBJ2-2; V: TRBV29-1; size: -; D: -; CDR3: CSVVLANTGELFF; DNA: TGCAGCGTTGTGCTAGCTAACACCGGGGAGCTGTTTTTT
J: TRBJ2-5; V: TRBV6-5; size: -; D: -; CDR3: CASSYGGAKAGTQYF; DNA: TGTGCCAGCAGTTACGGGGGGGCCAAGGCGGGGACCCAGTACTTC
J: TRBJ1-1; V: TRBV5-4; size: -; D: TRBD1; CDR3: CASSAATGTGLTAFF; DNA: TGTGCCAGCAGCGCCGCAACCGGGACAGGGTTAACAGCTTTCTTT
J: TRBJ2-2; V: TRBV5-1; size: -; D: -; CDR3: CASSIGQQGNGLFF; DNA: TGCGCCAGCAGCATCGGACAGCAGGGGAATGGGCTGTTTTTT
J: TRBJ1-1; V: TRBV6-5; size: -; D: -; CDR3: CASREGNTEAFF; DNA: TGTGCCAGCAGAGAGGGCAACACTGAAGCTTTCTTT
J: TRBJ2-7; V: TRBV11-1; size: -; D: TRBD1; CDR3: CASSLRDRSYEQYF; DNA: TGTGCCAGCAGCTTAAGGGACAGAAGTTACGAGCAGTACTTC
J: TRBJ1-5; V: TRBV6-1; size: -; D: -; CDR3: CASSEALQGQPQHF; DNA: TGTGCCAGCAGTGAAGCGCTTCAGGGACAGCCCCAGCATTTT
J: TRBJ2-3; V: TRBV9; size: -; D: -; CDR3: CASSVTGLIPDTQYF; DNA: TGTGCCAGCAGCGTAACTGGACTAATCCCAGATACGCAGTATTTT
J: TRBJ1-4; V: TRBV5-4; size: -; D: -; CDR3: CASSLGQGHNEKLFF; DNA: TGTGCCAGCAGCTTGGGGCAGGGGCATAATGAAAAACTGTTTTTT
J: TRBJ2-7; V: TRBV13; size: -; D: -; CDR3: CASSRTWPGANNEQYF; DNA: TGTGCCAGCAGCAGGACATGGCCAGGGGCAAACAACGAGCAGTACTTC
J: TRBJ2-1; V: TRBV7-8; size: -; D: -; CDR3: CASSLGTSPNEQFF; DNA: TGTGCCAGCAGCTTAGGAACTAGTCCCAATGAGCAGTTCTTC
J: TRBJ2-3; V: TRBV25-1; size: once; D: TRBD2; CDR3: CASSRDYTDTQYF; DNA: TGTGCCAGCAGTCGGGACTACACAGATACGCAGTATTTT
J: TRBJ1-4; V: TRBV5-6; size: -; D: TRBD1; CDR3: CASSPLDRVDEKLFF; DNA: TGTGCCAGCAGCCCCCTGGACAGGGTGGATGAAAAACTGTTTTTT
J: TRBJ2-2; V: TRBV9; size: once; D: TRBD2; CDR3: CASSVEAGGTGELFF; DNA: TGTGCCAGCAGCGTAGAAGCGGGAGGCACCGGGGAGCTGTTTTTT
J: TRBJ1-2; V: TRBV9; size: few; D: TRBD1; CDR3: CASSIRTGEGEGYTF; DNA: TGTGCCAGCAGCATCCGGACAGGGGAGGGTGAAGGCTACACCTTC
J: TRBJ2-1; V: TRBV4-1; size: -; D: -; CDR3: CASSPSGLGNEQFF; DNA: TGCGCCAGCAGCCCCTCGGGTTTGGGCAATGAGCAGTTCTTC
J: TRBJ1-2; V: TRBV30; size: few; D: -; CDR3: CAWSVGGDYGYTF; DNA: TGTGCCTGGAGTGTGGGGGGGGACTATGGCTACACCTTC